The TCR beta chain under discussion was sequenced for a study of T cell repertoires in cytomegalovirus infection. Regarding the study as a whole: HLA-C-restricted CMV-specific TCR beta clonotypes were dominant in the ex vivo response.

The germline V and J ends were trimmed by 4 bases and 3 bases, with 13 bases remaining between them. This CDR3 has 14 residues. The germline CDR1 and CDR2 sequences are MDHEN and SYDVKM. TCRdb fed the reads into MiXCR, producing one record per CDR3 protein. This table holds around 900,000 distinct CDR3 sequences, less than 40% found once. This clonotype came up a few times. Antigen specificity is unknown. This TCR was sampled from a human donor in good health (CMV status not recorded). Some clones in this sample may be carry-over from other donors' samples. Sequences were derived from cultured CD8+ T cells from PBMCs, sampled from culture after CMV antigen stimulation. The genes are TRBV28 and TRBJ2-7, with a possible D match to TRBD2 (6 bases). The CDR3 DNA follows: TGTGCCAGCAGTTCCCGGGACTTTGACTACGAGCAGTACGTC. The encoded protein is CASSSRDFDYEQYV.